The rows below give T cell receptor beta chains drawn from one sample of a study of blood T cell repertoires in COVID-19. The method was immunoSEQ multiplex PCR; TCRdb's version includes in-frame clones alone and lacks a portion of them. Among 200,000 to 250,000 clones listed, 75% to 90% were seen once. The sequencing sample was made of peripheral blood. These receptors were taken from a woman of 80 years or more with COVID-19, enrolled during active disease. Both conserved end residues are part of each CDR3. Each record gives: CDR3 length, J gene, clone size, V gene, D gene, CDR3 protein, CDR3 DNA. The D gene is left open where the match is weak. Size is omitted from some rows. Given values are once, few, many or a class for expanded clones.

13 TRBJ1-1 - TRBV6-5 TRBD1 CASSWDRDTEAFF TGTGCCAGCAGTTGGGACAGGGACACTGAAGCTTTCTTT
16 TRBJ2-7 many TRBV7-2 TRBD2 CASSLGFGLAVYEQYF TGTGCCAGCAGCTTAGGATTCGGACTAGCGGTTTACGAGCAGTACTTC
13 TRBJ1-3 - TRBV12-3/TRBV12-4 - CAAGRYSGNTIYF TGTGCCGCGGGACGGTACTCTGGAAACACCATATATTTT
16 TRBJ2-5 - TRBV9 TRBD2 CASSVGLAGARETQYF TGTGCCAGCAGCGTAGGACTAGCGGGAGCCCGGGAGACCCAGTACTTC
17 TRBJ1-5 - TRBV28 TRBD1 CASSPGNRGLSNQPQHF TGTGCCAGCAGTCCAGGGAACAGGGGGTTAAGCAATCAGCCCCAGCATTTT
12 TRBJ1-2 many TRBV30 - CAYRGGHYGYTF TGTGCCTATAGGGGGGGACACTATGGCTACACCTTC
12 TRBJ1-1 - TRBV28 - CASRTTNTEAFF TGTGCCAGTAGGACAACGAACACTGAAGCTTTCTTT
11 TRBJ1-2 - TRBV24-1 - CATSDLNFYTF TGTGCCACCAGTGACCTCAACTTTTACACCTTC
13 TRBJ1-5 - TRBV5-1 - CASSPNLNQPQHF TGCGCCAGCAGCCCTAACCTCAATCAGCCCCAGCATTTT
15 TRBJ1-2 - TRBV9 TRBD1 CASSVGQSPSYGYTF TGTGCCAGCAGCGTGGGACAGAGCCCTTCCTATGGCTACACCTTC
13 TRBJ1-2 - TRBV7-9 - CASSFEGHGGYTF TGTGCCAGCAGCTTCGAGGGCCATGGAGGCTACACCTTC
14 TRBJ2-5 - TRBV6-1 TRBD2 CASTGGAAGETQYF TGTGCCAGCACCGGGGGGGCGGCAGGGGAGACCCAGTACTTC
14 TRBJ1-2 - TRBV5-4 - CASSPVQGRDGYTF TGTGCCAGCAGCCCAGTACAGGGTAGGGATGGCTACACCTTC
15 TRBJ2-4 - TRBV19 - CASSISGGMENIQYF TGTGCCAGTAGTATATCAGGGGGGATGGAAAACATTCAGTACTTC
19 TRBJ2-1 - TRBV4-2 TRBD2 CASSQDWQGGTSAYNEQFF TGTGCCAGCAGCCAAGATTGGCAGGGAGGAACTAGCGCTTACAATGAGCAGTTCTTC
15 TRBJ2-1 - TRBV5-4 - CASSSNQGAYNEQFF TGTGCCAGCAGCTCCAATCAGGGCGCCTACAATGAGCAGTTCTTC
12 TRBJ1-1 - TRBV3-1/TRBV3-2 - CASSQGATEAFF TGTGCCAGCAGCCAAGGGGCCACTGAAGCTTTCTTT
14 TRBJ2-2 once TRBV19 - CAIRGGQRTGELFF TGTGCCATCCGGGGGGGACAGCGTACCGGGGAGCTGTTTTTT
13 TRBJ1-4 - TRBV28 - CASSFRLNEKLFF TGTGCCAGCAGTTTTAGACTTAATGAAAAACTGTTTTTT
19 TRBJ2-5 - TRBV3-1/TRBV3-2 TRBD2 CASSQDVGLAGGPGQTQYF TGTGCCAGCAGCCAAGATGTGGGACTAGCGGGGGGGCCGGGTCAGACCCAGTACTTC
14 TRBJ2-7 few TRBV15 - CATSSLDRSYEQYF TGTGCCACCAGCTCCTTGGACAGAAGCTACGAGCAGTACTTC
14 TRBJ1-2 - TRBV19 TRBD1 CASSKTGVNYGYTF TGTGCCAGTAGTAAGACAGGGGTAAACTATGGCTACACCTTC
13 TRBJ2-3 - TRBV29-1 TRBD2 CSVVRTSGDTQYF TGCAGCGTTGTCAGGACTAGTGGGGATACGCAGTATTTT
14 TRBJ2-3 - TRBV5-1 - CASSLFGSTDTQYF TGCGCCAGCAGCTTGTTCGGGAGCACAGATACGCAGTATTTT
15 TRBJ1-6 once TRBV27 TRBD1 CASSSDRVYNSPLHF TGTGCCAGCAGTTCAGACAGGGTCTATAATTCACCCCTCCACTTT
13 TRBJ1-1 - TRBV28 - CASSEGRFPEAFF TGTGCCAGCAGTGAGGGCCGCTTTCCTGAAGCTTTCTTT
15 TRBJ2-2 - TRBV5-1 - CASSLGHSNTGELFF TGCGCCAGCAGCTTGGGACACTCGAACACCGGGGAGCTGTTTTTT
15 TRBJ2-1 - TRBV5-8 TRBD2 CASSFGRGGLSEQFF TGTGCCAGCAGCTTCGGCCGGGGGGGGCTAAGTGAGCAGTTCTTC
16 TRBJ2-1 once TRBV7-3 TRBD1 CASSPAEGAPLNEQFF TGTGCCAGCAGCCCGGCTGAGGGGGCCCCACTCAATGAGCAGTTCTTC
15 TRBJ1-4 - TRBV6-5 TRBD1 CASSSRDRDNEKLFF TGTGCCAGCAGTTCTCGGGACAGGGATAATGAAAAACTGTTTTTT
15 TRBJ2-2 - TRBV18 - CASSLGEGNTGELFF TGTGCCAGCTCACTGGGAGAGGGGAACACCGGGGAGCTGTTTTTT
16 TRBJ2-1 - TRBV18 TRBD2 CASSPLLAGGYNEQFF TGTGCCAGCTCACCTCTACTAGCGGGAGGCTACAATGAGCAGTTCTTC
13 TRBJ1-1 - TRBV2 - CASSVRMNTEAFF TGTGCCAGCAGTGTGCGGATGAACACTGAAGCTTTCTTT
14 TRBJ1-2 - TRBV5-1 TRBD1 CASSLGTGRHGYTF TGCGCCAGCAGCTTGGGGACAGGGAGGCATGGCTACACCTTC
14 TRBJ1-6 - TRBV19 - CASKGRQGNSPLHF TGTGCCAGTAAGGGGCGGCAGGGCAATTCACCCCTCCACTTT
15 TRBJ1-4 - TRBV5-4 TRBD1 CASSQNRGIDEKLFF TGTGCCAGCAGTCAGAACAGGGGGATAGATGAAAAACTGTTTTTT
12 TRBJ1-2 - TRBV28 - CASSPPGYGYTF TGTGCCAGCAGTCCCCCAGGGTATGGCTACACCTTC
13 TRBJ2-7 - TRBV30 TRBD1 CAWKGQGFVEQYF TGTGCCTGGAAGGGACAGGGATTTGTGGAGCAGTACTTC
16 TRBJ1-1 - TRBV5-1 - CASSPSAVEWNTEAFF TGCGCCAGCAGCCCATCGGCAGTGGAGTGGAACACTGAAGCTTTCTTT
11 TRBJ2-2 - TRBV7-9 - CASRRIGEVFF TGTGCCAGCAGACGCATAGGGGAGGTGTTTTTT
14 TRBJ2-3 - TRBV5-1 TRBD1 CASSLQGLTDTQYF TGCGCCAGCAGCTTACAGGGGCTCACAGATACGCAGTATTTT
20 TRBJ2-3 - TRBV24-1 TRBD2 CATSASRGLADRSSTDTQYF TGTGCCACCAGTGCCTCGCGTGGACTAGCGGACCGTTCTAGCACAGATACGCAGTATTTT
15 TRBJ2-7 - TRBV13 - CASSFRGQSSYEQYF TGTGCCAGCAGCTTTCGAGGACAGAGCTCCTACGAGCAGTACTTC
16 TRBJ1-6 - TRBV7-8 TRBD1 CASSPGTGGAYSPLHF TGTGCCAGCAGCCCCGGGACAGGGGGCGCTTATTCACCCCTCCACTTT
13 TRBJ2-7 - TRBV5-4 TRBD1 CASRDRQDYEQYF TGTGCCAGCCGGGACAGGCAGGACTACGAGCAGTACTTC
11 TRBJ2-1 - TRBV25-1 TRBD1 CASSVDRVKFF TGTGCCAGCAGTGTGGACAGGGTTAAGTTCTTC
15 TRBJ2-1 - TRBV11-2 - CASSSRDTKGNEQFF TGTGCCAGCAGCAGCCGGGACACAAAGGGCAATGAGCAGTTCTTC
16 TRBJ1-6 - TRBV5-4 TRBD1 CASSLGQGLGNSPLHF TGTGCCAGCAGCTTAGGACAGGGTTTAGGCAATTCACCCCTCCACTTT
14 TRBJ1-1 - TRBV24-1 - CATSDSGANTEAFF TGTGCCACCAGTGATTCAGGGGCGAACACTGAAGCTTTCTTT
16 TRBJ2-5 - TRBV7-2 - CASSSSGGQGGRTQYF TGTGCCAGCAGCTCTAGCGGGGGACAGGGAGGCCGGACCCAGTACTTC
15 TRBJ2-1 once TRBV18 TRBD2 CASSPLAGSYNEQFF TGTGCCAGCTCACCACTAGCGGGCTCCTACAATGAGCAGTTCTTC
15 TRBJ1-1 - TRBV18 TRBD1 CASSQSQGAGGEAFF TGTGCCAGCTCCCAATCACAGGGGGCGGGTGGTGAAGCTTTCTTT
14 TRBJ2-1 - TRBV24-1 - CATVGHSSYNEQFF TGTGCCACCGTCGGACACAGCTCCTACAATGAGCAGTTCTTC